This passage covers 9 T cell receptor beta chains from one sample sequenced in a study of cytotoxic CD8 clonotypes in ibrutinib-treated CLL. Assay used: immunoSEQ multiplex PCR; TCRdb lists only in-frame clones, some missing. The data contain about 130,000 clones, about 79% of them singletons. The starting material was PBMCs, obtained after 12 months of ibrutinib treatment. Receptors were obtained from a human donor with chronic lymphocytic leukemia.

The chain combines TRBV5-4 with TRBJ1-1; D uncertain. The germline V and J ends were trimmed by 1 base and 5 bases, with 18 bases remaining between them. Germline lookup yields CDR1 SGHNT and CDR2 YYREEE (reference sequence). The CDR3 extends over 16 amino acids. CDR3 sequence reads: CASSLNLGSFLTEAFF. The CDR3 nucleotides are TGTGCCAGCAGCTTGAATTTAGGGTCTTTTCTAACTGAAGCTTTCTTT.

V and J are TRBV11-1 and TRBJ2-7; D might be TRBD1 (5 bases). From germline, CDR1 is SGHAT and CDR2 FQDESV (reference sequence). The CDR3 contains 12 residues. Trimming took off 4 bases at V and 3 bases at J, with 7 bases between the two ends. CDR3 protein: CASSSDSYEQYF. For the CDR3, the DNA is TGTGCCAGCAGCTCAGACAGCTACGAGCAGTACTTC.

This clone showed up just once. The chain links TRBV7-2 to TRBJ2-7; D is unresolved. Germline assignment: CDR1 SGHTA and CDR2 FQGNSA. This CDR3 has 12 amino acids. The V end lost 5 bases, the J end lost 4 bases, and 9 bases lay between the germline ends. DNA of the CDR3: TGTGCCAGCAGCCGTTCCCGATACGAGCAGTACTTC. This sequence encodes CASSRSRYEQYF.

The V and J genes are TRBV5-4 and TRBJ1-1; D uncertain. Germline loops: CDR1 SGHNT, CDR2 YYREEE (reference sequence). The germline V and J ends were trimmed by 4 bases and 1 base, with 14 bases remaining between them. CDR3 length equals 15 residues. The CDR3 nucleotides are TGTGCCAGCAGCCCTACAAAGAATGCGAACACTGAAGCTTTCTTT. Translation: CASSPTKNANTEAFF.

V and J are TRBV6-5 and TRBJ2-7; maybe TRBD1 (6 bases). The CDR3 spans 14 residues. The germline gives CDR1 MNHEY, CDR2 SVGAGI. Trimming shortened V by 2 bases and J by 1 base, and 9 bases separated the two germline ends. CDR3 sequence reads: CASSYGGQSYEQYF. DNA for the CDR3: TGTGCCAGCAGTTACGGGGGACAATCCTACGAGCAGTACTTC.

The V call is TRBV6-1, the J call TRBJ2-4; TRBD1 might be the D (6 bases). This CDR3 has 14 amino acids. Germline loops: CDR1 MNHNS, CDR2 SASEGT. Deletions cut 0 bases from V and 8 bases from J, with 11 bases between. The CDR3 region has the DNA TGTGCCAGCAGTGAAGCGGGGACACGGGACATTCAGTACTTC. Translated, it gives CASSEAGTRDIQYF.

The chain joins TRBV7-9 to TRBJ2-7; D gene unclear. The ends were cut back, 5 bases at V and 5 bases at J, with 10 bases in the middle. Germline V lookup: CDR1 SEHNR, CDR2 FQNEAQ (reference sequence). This CDR3 region has 12 residues. CDR3 in DNA: TGTGCCAGCAGCCCTCCGCTCAACGAGCAGTACTTC. Translation: CASSPPLNEQYF.

There are a few counts of this clone. This rearrangement joins TRBV10-3 to TRBJ2-1, with 7 bases identical to TRBD2. V trimming: 6 bases; J trimming: 6 bases; junction bases outside the gene matches: 11. In germline, CDR1 is ENHRY, CDR2 SYGVKD. CDR3 length: 15 residues. The CDR3 DNA sequence: TGTGCCATCAGGGAGGAGCGGGATTTTAGCAATGAGCAGTTCTTC. This gives the protein CAIREERDFSNEQFF.

V gene TRBV15 combines with J gene TRBJ1-1; D is unclear. CDR1 and CDR2 from the germline V gene are LNHNV and YYDKDF (reference sequence). V was shortened by 0 bases and J by 3 bases, with 14 bases between the two germline ends. This CDR3 comprises 16 residues. The CDR3 region is CATSRETGPRDTEAFF. The DNA of the CDR3 is TGTGCCACCAGCAGAGAGACCGGGCCTCGGGACACTGAAGCTTTCTTT.